A single count supports the clone carrying this T cell receptor (beta chain). This record belongs to a study of cytomegalovirus exposure and HLA in healthy donors. Germline-derived CDR1 and CDR2 are GTSNPN and SVGIG (reference sequence). This CDR3 region has 13 residues. Between the trimmed V and J ends, which lost 2 bases and 1 base, there was a span of 8 bases. This PCR relied on a set of 60 Vbeta primers and 13 Jbeta primers. Profiled with immunoSEQ multiplex PCR; TCRdb holds only in-frame clones, not every one. Of roughly 190,000 clones listed, 75% to 85% are singletons. The TCR was taken from a girl aged 5-17 years in good health and CMV-seropositive. The chain is built from TRBV30 and TRBJ1-1; D unclear. Sequenced material: PBMCs. The CDR3 bases are TGTGCCTGGAGTCTCGGGGAGAACACTGAAGCTTTCTTT. Its protein is CAWSLGENTEAFF. The whole variable domain, filled in from reference TRBV30 and TRBJ1-1, reads SQTIHQWPATLVQPVGSPLSLECTVEGTSNPNLYWYRQAAGRGLQLLFYSVGIGQISSEVPQNLSASRPQDRQFILSSKKLLLSDSGFYLCAWSLGENTEAFFGQGTRLTVV.